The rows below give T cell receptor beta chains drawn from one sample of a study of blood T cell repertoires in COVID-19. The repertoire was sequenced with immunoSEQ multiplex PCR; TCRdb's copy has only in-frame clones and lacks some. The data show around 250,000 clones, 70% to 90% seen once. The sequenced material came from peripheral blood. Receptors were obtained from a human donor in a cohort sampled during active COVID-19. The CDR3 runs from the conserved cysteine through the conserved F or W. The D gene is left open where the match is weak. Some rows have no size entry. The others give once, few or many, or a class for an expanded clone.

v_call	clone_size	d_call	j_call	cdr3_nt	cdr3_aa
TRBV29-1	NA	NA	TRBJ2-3	TGCAGCGTTGGTGGGGGGGATACGCAGTATTTT	CSVGGGDTQYF
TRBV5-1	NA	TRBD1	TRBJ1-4	TGCGCCAGCAGTGGAGGACAGGCTAATGAAAAACTGTTTTTT	CASSGGQANEKLFF
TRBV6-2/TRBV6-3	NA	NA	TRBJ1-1	TGTGCCAGCAGTTACCATCCTACAGGGAACACTGAAGCTTTCTTT	CASSYHPTGNTEAFF
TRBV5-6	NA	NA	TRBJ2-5	TGTGCCAGCAGCTCGAACAGGTTTAGGGAGACCCAGTACTTC	CASSSNRFRETQYF
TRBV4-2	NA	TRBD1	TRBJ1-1	TGTGCCAGCAGCCACGCAGGACAGGGGGCGCGTGACACTGAAGCTTTCTTT	CASSHAGQGARDTEAFF
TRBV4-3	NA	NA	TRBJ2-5	TGCGCCAGCAGCCAAGTGGCGGCGCAGGGGACCCAGTACTTC	CASSQVAAQGTQYF
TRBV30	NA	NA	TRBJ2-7	TGTGCCTGGATGGGCAGTCGCTCCTACGAGCAGTACTTC	CAWMGSRSYEQYF
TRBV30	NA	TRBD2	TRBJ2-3	TGTGCCTGGAGTTCAACCCGGACTAGCGGAATTACAGATACGCAGTATTTT	CAWSSTRTSGITDTQYF
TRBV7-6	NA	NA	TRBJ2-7	TGTGCCAGCAGTCTAGAACAGGGCATTAGCTCCTACGAGCAGTACTTC	CASSLEQGISSYEQYF
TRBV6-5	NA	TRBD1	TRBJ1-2	TGTGCCAGCAGGCAGGGGGAGGCTAACTATGGCTACACCTTC	CASRQGEANYGYTF
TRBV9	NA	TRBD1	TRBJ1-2	TGTGCCAGCGACAGGGGGCTACTCGACTATGGCTACACCTTC	CASDRGLLDYGYTF
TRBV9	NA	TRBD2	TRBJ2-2	TGTGCCAGCAGCTTACTCGGGACTAGCTCAGAGCTGTTTTTT	CASSLLGTSSELFF
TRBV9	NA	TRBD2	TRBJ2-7	TGTGCCAGCAGCGTAAACCCGACTAGCGGGAGGAATGAGCAGTACTTC	CASSVNPTSGRNEQYF
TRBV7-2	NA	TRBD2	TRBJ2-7	TGTGCCAGCAGCTCGTACCGTGGGGGGGAGTCGGAGCAGTACTTC	CASSSYRGGESEQYF
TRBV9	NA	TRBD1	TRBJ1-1	TGTGCCAGCAGCTTCACAGGGGGCGGTGACACTGAAGCTTTCTTT	CASSFTGGGDTEAFF
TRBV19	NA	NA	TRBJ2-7	TGTGCCAGTAGTACAGGGGCCGGCTTTCTTGAGCAGTACTTC	CASSTGAGFLEQYF
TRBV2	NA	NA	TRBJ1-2	TGTGCCAGCAGTCGAGAGCAGGGGCCTGCAAATGGCTACACCTTC	CASSREQGPANGYTF
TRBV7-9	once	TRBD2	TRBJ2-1	TGTGCCAGCTCCTTCGCGGGAGCCAATGAGCAGTTCTTC	CASSFAGANEQFF
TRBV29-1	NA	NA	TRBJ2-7	TGCAGCACCCGAAACGACAGGTTCGGCGCCTACGAGCAGTACTTC	CSTRNDRFGAYEQYF
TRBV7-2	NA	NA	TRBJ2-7	TGTGCCAGCAGCTGGGGGCCCTCCTACGAGCAGTACTTC	CASSWGPSYEQYF
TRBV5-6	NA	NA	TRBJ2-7	TGTGCCAGCAGCTCTCTTGGGACTGGGTCCTACGAGCAGTACTTC	CASSSLGTGSYEQYF
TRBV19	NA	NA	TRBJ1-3	TGTGCCAGTAGTATTGGGGCAGGTACTAATGGAAACACCATATATTTT	CASSIGAGTNGNTIYF
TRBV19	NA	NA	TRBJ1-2	TGTGCCAGTAGTAGCGGGACCTCGGGCCTCTATGGCTACACCTTC	CASSSGTSGLYGYTF
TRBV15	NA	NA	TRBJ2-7	TGTGCCACCAGCAGAGAGGCGGGGGCCAGCTCCTACGAGCAGTACTTC	CATSREAGASSYEQYF
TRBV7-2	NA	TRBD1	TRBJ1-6	TGTGCCAGCACCCCGGACAGGGCGAATTCACCCCTCCACTTT	CASTPDRANSPLHF
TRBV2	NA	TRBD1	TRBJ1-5	TGTGCCAGCATCCGGGACAGGGATTTGCAGCCCCAGCATTTT	CASIRDRDLQPQHF
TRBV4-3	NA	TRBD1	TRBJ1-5	TGCGCCAGCAGCCAAGAGACGGGACAGGGCGGTCAGCCCCAGCATTTT	CASSQETGQGGQPQHF
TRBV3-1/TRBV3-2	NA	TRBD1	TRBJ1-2	TGTGCCAGCAGCCCGTCCCAAGGAGGGGGCGGCTACACCTTC	CASSPSQGGGGYTF
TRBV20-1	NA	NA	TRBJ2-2	TGCAGTGCTAGTACTTTAGGTCGGGTTCGGGGGGAGCTGTTTTTT	CSASTLGRVRGELFF
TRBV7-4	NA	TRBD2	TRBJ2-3	TGTGCCAGCAGCCCCGGGACTAGCGGGAGGGGGGGCACAGATACGCAGTATTTT	CASSPGTSGRGGTDTQYF
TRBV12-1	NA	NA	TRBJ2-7	TGTGCCAGCAGTTTGTTGGGACAGGGCCACTACGAGCAGTACTTC	CASSLLGQGHYEQYF
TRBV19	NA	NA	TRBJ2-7	TGTGCCAGTAGTCCCTTACTTTTTCAGGGGGGAACGTCCTACGAGCAGTACTTC	CASSPLLFQGGTSYEQYF
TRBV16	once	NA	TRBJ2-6	TGTGCCAGCAGCCTCAGGGAAGATGGGGCCAACGTCCTGACTTTC	CASSLREDGANVLTF
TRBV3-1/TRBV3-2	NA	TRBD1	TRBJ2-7	TGTGCCAGCAGTCATCGTGACAGGGGCCGGGGGGAGCAGTACTTC	CASSHRDRGRGEQYF
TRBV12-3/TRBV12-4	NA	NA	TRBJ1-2	TGTGCCAGCAGTTTGGACATCTACTATGGCTACACCTTC	CASSLDIYYGYTF
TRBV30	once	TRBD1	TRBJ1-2	TGTGCCTGGGTTTCTTCGGGACAGGTCTATGGCTACACCTTC	CAWVSSGQVYGYTF
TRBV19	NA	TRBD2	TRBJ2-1	TGTGCCAGTACTCGACTAGCGGGAGGTGATGAGCAGTTCTTC	CASTRLAGGDEQFF
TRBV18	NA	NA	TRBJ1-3	TGTGCCAGCTCAGCAAGGCGAGGCTCTGGAAACACCATATATTTT	CASSARRGSGNTIYF
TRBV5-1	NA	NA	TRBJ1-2	TGCGCCAGCAGCTTGGCCGGGGGAGCAGGGGGCTACACCTTC	CASSLAGGAGGYTF
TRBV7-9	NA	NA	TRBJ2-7	TGTGCCAGCTTTTCTACTAATTCCTACGAGCAGTACTTC	CASFSTNSYEQYF
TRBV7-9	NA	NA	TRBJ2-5	TGTGCCAGCAGCTTATTTCGGGAGACCCAGTACTTC	CASSLFRETQYF
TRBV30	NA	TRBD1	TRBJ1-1	TGTGCCTGGACTCCGTGGACAGGGGCAGCTTTCTTT	CAWTPWTGAAFF
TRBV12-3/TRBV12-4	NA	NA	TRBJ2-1	TGTGCCAGCAGTTTAGGTAGCAATGAGCAGTTCTTC	CASSLGSNEQFF
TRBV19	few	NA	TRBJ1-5	TGTGCCAGTAGTATGGGCGGGTACGGTCAGCCCCAGCATTTT	CASSMGGYGQPQHF
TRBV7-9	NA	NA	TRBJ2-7	TGTGCCAGCAGCCAGACAGTTTCCTACGAGCAGTACTTC	CASSQTVSYEQYF